A single sample gave rise to the 31 T cell receptor beta chains below, sequenced in a study of monozygotic twins with inflammatory bowel disease. TCRdb re-called the 5' RACE reads; every CDR3 protein appears as one record, without DNA. In total, the table holds a few hundred thousand distinct CDR3 sequences. The sample taken for sequencing was blood. The receptors were sampled from a human donor with ulcerative colitis or Crohn's disease, or a healthy co-twin of an affected twin (not recorded which).

V usage is TRBV29-1 and J usage is TRBJ2-1; the D call of TRBD2 rests on TCRdb alone, since no DNA is present to check it. Germline loops: CDR1 SQVTM, CDR2 ANQGSEA. The CDR3 contains 12 residues. The CDR3 spells CSVALAGWEQFF.

This chain joins TRBV7-2 and TRBJ2-1; TCRdb's D call, TRBD1, is unchecked because there is no DNA. Germline CDR1 is SGHTA and CDR2 is FQGNSA. The CDR3 spans 14 residues. The CDR3 region is CASSLDPGQRVVFF.

The V gene is TRBV28, the J gene TRBJ2-7; the TRBD1 assignment by TCRdb is unverifiable without DNA. The germline CDR1 and CDR2 sequences are MDHEN and SYDVKM. This CDR3 is 16 amino acids long. The CDR3 region is CASSIVLSRGGYEQYF.

The rearrangement joins TRBV12-3 or TRBV12-4 to TRBJ1-6; the TCRdb D gene call, TRBD1, has no DNA to confirm it. This CDR3 is built from 14 residues. The CDR3 reads CASTRGQPNSPLHF.

J is TRBJ2-3 and V is TRBV24-1; TCRdb lists TRBD1, though no DNA is available to test this call. The CDR3 has 15 amino acids. Germline V CDR1 and CDR2: KGHDR, SFDVKD. The CDR3 is CATSDYAGATDTQYF.

This chain links TRBV18 with TRBJ2-1; checking the TCRdb D call of TRBD2 is not possible without DNA. CDR3 size: 17 residues. Germline V gene lookup returns CDR1 KGHSH and CDR2 LQKENI. The chain's CDR3 is CASSPPNSGRGYNEQFF.

This chain uses TRBV28 with TRBJ1-2. Germline assignment: CDR1 MDHEN and CDR2 SYDVKM. CDR3 length equals 12 residues. CDR3 sequence reads: CASSWSIRGYTF.

The rearrangement uses TRBV28 and TRBJ2-7; absent DNA, TCRdb's TRBD1 call cannot be checked. CDR3 length equals 13 residues. From germline, CDR1 is MDHEN and CDR2 SYDVKM. The CDR3 sequence is CASSRGSAYEQYF.

The chain links TRBV6-5 to TRBJ2-5; the D gene TCRdb calls, TRBD2, cannot be checked with no DNA. Germline loops: CDR1 MNHEY, CDR2 SVGAGI. This CDR3 comprises 15 residues. CDR3 protein: CASSYPDWRTETQYF.

The chain has TRBV12-3 or TRBV12-4 and TRBJ2-5; the D gene TCRdb calls, TRBD2, cannot be checked with no DNA. This CDR3 is 18 amino acids long. CDR3 residues: CASSRSLPLAGGRETQYF.

The chain uses TRBV5-1 and TRBJ1-4; the TRBD1 assignment by TCRdb is unverifiable without DNA. Germline-derived CDR1 and CDR2 are SGHRS and YFSETQ. This CDR3 contains 16 residues. This CDR3 reads CASSSISGTGNEKLFF. The full variable domain, rest sourced from reference TRBV5-1 and TRBJ1-4, is KAGVTQTPRYLIKTRGQQVTLSCSPISGHRSVSWYQQTPGQGLQFLFEYFSETQRNKGNFPGRFSGRQFSNSRSEMNVSTLELGDSALYLCASSSISGTGNEKLFFGSGTQLSVL.

The rearrangement joins TRBV7-2 to TRBJ1-1. Germline V gene sequence: CDR1 SGHTA, CDR2 FQGNSA. The CDR3 length is 14 residues. This CDR3 reads CASSTLRGKTEAFF.

CDR3 in amino acids: CATSSGAKGNTEAFF. The V gene is TRBV15, the J gene TRBJ1-1; TCRdb proposes TRBD1, but this gene call is untestable without DNA. CDR1 and CDR2 (germline): LNHNV, YYDKDF (reference sequence). The CDR3 has 15 residues.

V gene TRBV5-1 combines with J gene TRBJ2-2; the D call from TCRdb, TRBD2, cannot be confirmed without DNA. This CDR3 has 18 residues. From germline, CDR1 is SGHRS and CDR2 YFSETQ. CDR3: CASSLTHLAGVNTGELFF.

The chain combines TRBV28 with TRBJ1-2; TCRdb reports TRBD1, a call that lacks DNA to check it against. The CDR3 is 12 residues long. In germline, CDR1 is MDHEN, CDR2 SYDVKM. CDR3 sequence reads: CASRTGGYGYTF.

The chain couples TRBV5-1 to TRBJ2-2; the TCRdb D gene call, TRBD1, has no DNA to confirm it. The CDR3 is 15 amino acids. Germline CDR1 SGHRS, CDR2 YFSETQ. The CDR3 is CASSQGGRNTGELFF.

This chain links TRBV30 with TRBJ2-1. The CDR3 is made up of 11 amino acids. The germline V gene has CDR1 GTSNPN and CDR2 SVGIG (reference sequence). The CDR3 spells CAWDLYNEQFF.

This rearrangement joins TRBV7-2 to TRBJ2-2. CDR1 is SGHTA, CDR2 FQGNSA, per germline. The length of the CDR3 is 12 residues. The CDR3 is CASSIASVELFF.

The chain couples TRBV20-1 to TRBJ1-1; the D gene TCRdb calls, TRBD1, cannot be checked with no DNA. Germline CDR1 DFQATT, CDR2 SNEGSKA (reference sequence). The CDR3 consists of 16 residues. The CDR3 here is CSAPPRGRTRAAEAFF.

The chain links TRBV18 to TRBJ1-4; the TCRdb call, TRBD1, lacks DNA for checking. Germline V gene lookup returns CDR1 KGHSH and CDR2 LQKENI. The CDR3 covers 15 residues. This CDR3 is CASSSMDMLGGKLFF.

The chain has TRBV7-2 and TRBJ2-5. This CDR3 is 14 amino acids long. Germline V lookup: CDR1 SGHTA, CDR2 FQGNSA. The CDR3 sequence is CASSLPEFQETQYF.

The chain carries TRBV12-3 or TRBV12-4 and TRBJ2-5. CDR3 length equals 13 residues. CDR3 protein: CASRVDLQETQYF.

The chain is built from TRBV24-1 and TRBJ2-2. Germline values: CDR1 KGHDR, CDR2 SFDVKD. The CDR3 length is 15 residues. CDR3 residues: CATSAPGTSTGELFF.

This chain links TRBV12-3 or TRBV12-4 with TRBJ1-5. The CDR3 totals 13 residues. The CDR3 protein is CASGGGENQPQHF.

This sequence joins TRBV7-9 and TRBJ2-7; TCRdb reports TRBD1, a call that lacks DNA to check it against. The CDR3 is 14 residues long. The germline V gene encodes CDR1 SEHNR and CDR2 FQNEAQ (reference sequence). CDR3: CASSPGTATYEQYF.

V gene TRBV29-1 combines with J gene TRBJ2-7; the TCRdb D gene call, TRBD1, has no DNA to confirm it. In germline, CDR1 is SQVTM, CDR2 ANQGSEA. The CDR3 totals 12 residues. The CDR3 loop reads CSVRDNSYEQYF.

The chain employs TRBV24-1 and TRBJ2-7; TCRdb's D call, TRBD1, is unchecked because there is no DNA. CDR3 length: 14 amino acids. CDR1 and CDR2 (germline): KGHDR, SFDVKD. The CDR3 spells CATSAYGASGEQYF.

The chain carries TRBV20-1 and TRBJ1-1; the TCRdb call, TRBD1, lacks DNA for checking. CDR3 length: 13 amino acids. Looked up from germline, CDR1 is DFQATT and CDR2 is SNEGSKA (reference sequence). The CDR3 loop reads CSAHKRGWTEAFF.

The CDR3 reads CASINILNTEAFF. The rearrangement joins TRBV19 to TRBJ1-1. Germline V gives CDR1 LNHDA, CDR2 SQIVND (reference sequence). The CDR3 covers 13 residues.

CDR3 region: CASSKSGTGEREQYF. The chain recombines TRBV7-9 with TRBJ2-7; TCRdb indicates TRBD1, and absent DNA this call remains unverified. The CDR3 extends over 15 amino acids. Germline CDR1 reads SEHNR; CDR2 reads FQNEAQ (reference sequence).

This rearrangement joins TRBV29-1 to TRBJ2-5; the D gene TCRdb calls, TRBD1, cannot be checked with no DNA. The CDR3 sequence is 13 residues long. The germline V gene has CDR1 SQVTM and CDR2 ANQGSEA. CDR3 loop: CSVVGGGGETQYF.